This is a list of T cell receptor beta chains from one sample in a study of OX40 agonist ivuxolimab in advanced cancers. Some clones are missing from TCRdb's copy, which holds only in-frame ones; the method was immunoSEQ multiplex PCR. This table holds about 100,000 clones, around nine tenths found once. The source was CD4+ or CD8+ T cells sorted from blood, collected in a trial of the OX40 agonist ivuxolimab. All receptors derive from an adult with an advanced solid tumor such as melanoma, head and neck, liver or kidney cancer. The CDR3 runs from the conserved cysteine through the conserved F or W. A D gene is named only where the DNA matches it firmly. Size is stated for part of the rows, as once, few or many counts, or as a class when the clone is expanded.

abundance	v_gene	d_gene	j_gene	CDR3aa	CDR3nt
once	TRBV6-1	-	TRBJ1-2	CASSEALKLNYGYTF	TGTGCCAGCAGTGAAGCGCTTAAATTAAACTATGGCTACACCTTC
-	TRBV28	-	TRBJ2-2	CASSSLRTGTGELFF	TGTGCCAGCAGTTCGCTCCGGACGGGCACCGGGGAGCTGTTTTTT
-	TRBV28	-	TRBJ2-6	CASSLHGANVLTF	TGTGCCAGCAGTTTACATGGGGCCAACGTCCTGACTTTC
-	TRBV7-2	-	TRBJ1-2	CASSLAPSPAANYGYTF	TGTGCCAGCAGCTTAGCGCCAAGTCCCGCGGCTAACTATGGCTACACCTTC
-	TRBV5-6	-	TRBJ1-2	CASSLAVTSPYGYTF	TGTGCCAGCAGCTTGGCCGTAACCTCACCCTATGGCTACACCTTC
medium-sized	TRBV11-1	-	TRBJ1-4	CASSPGRLATNEKLFF	TGTGCCAGCAGCCCCGGGAGGTTGGCAACTAATGAAAAACTGTTTTTT
-	TRBV7-2	TRBD1	TRBJ1-5	CASSLLGTGFGQPQHF	TGTGCCAGCAGCTTATTGGGGACAGGGTTTGGCCAGCCCCAGCATTTT
once	TRBV21-1	-	TRBJ2-7	CASGKAGGPYEQYF	TGTGCCAGCGGAAAAGCGGGAGGGCCGTACGAGCAGTACTTC
-	TRBV7-2	-	TRBJ1-2	CASGDYGYTF	TGTGCCAGCGGCGACTATGGCTACACCTTC
-	TRBV7-2	-	TRBJ1-1	CASSLVRGAVNTEAFF	TGTGCCAGCAGCTTAGTTCGGGGGGCCGTGAACACTGAAGCTTTCTTT
-	TRBV5-6	-	TRBJ1-1	CASSLYGARSLAFF	TGTGCCAGCAGCTTGTACGGCGCCCGGTCGTTAGCTTTCTTT
-	TRBV7-9	-	TRBJ1-2	CASSPSNLNYGYTF	TGTGCCAGCAGCCCGAGTAATCTTAACTATGGCTACACCTTC
few	TRBV9	-	TRBJ1-5	CASSRGADQPQHF	TGTGCCAGCAGCAGGGGGGCTGATCAGCCCCAGCATTTT
once	TRBV7-3	TRBD2	TRBJ2-5	CASSFAGRVETQYF	TGTGCCAGCAGCTTCGCCGGGAGGGTAGAGACCCAGTACTTC
-	TRBV7-9	TRBD2	TRBJ2-1	CASTSSGRDEQFF	TGTGCCAGCACCTCTAGCGGGAGGGACGAGCAGTTCTTC
-	TRBV5-1	TRBD1	TRBJ1-4	CASSLFARGQTNEKLFF	TGCGCCAGCAGCTTGTTCGCCAGGGGGCAAACTAATGAAAAACTGTTTTTT
-	TRBV5-6	TRBD1	TRBJ2-1	CASSNRDRGWNEQFF	TGTGCCAGCAGCAACCGGGACAGGGGTTGGAATGAGCAGTTCTTC
-	TRBV5-5	TRBD1	TRBJ2-5	CASSLGTGLQETQYF	TGTGCCAGCAGCTTAGGGACAGGGTTACAAGAGACCCAGTACTTC
-	TRBV28	TRBD1	TRBJ1-4	CASSLGGGGSGEKLFF	TGTGCCAGCAGTTTGGGTGGAGGGGGCAGTGGTGAAAAACTGTTTTTT
few	TRBV5-5	TRBD1	TRBJ1-4	CASSSAGGSNEKLFF	TGTGCCAGCAGCTCCGCAGGGGGCTCCAATGAAAAACTGTTTTTT
-	TRBV9	-	TRBJ2-1	CASSVGPGTFGIHNEQFF	TGTGCCAGCAGCGTAGGGCCTGGGACGTTCGGAATCCACAATGAGCAGTTCTTC
-	TRBV7-3	TRBD2	TRBJ2-1	CASSVSGANYNEQFF	TGTGCCAGCAGCGTGAGCGGGGCTAACTACAATGAGCAGTTCTTC
once	TRBV7-2	-	TRBJ1-2	CASSLIGVNYGYTF	TGTGCCAGCAGCTTAATTGGCGTAAACTATGGCTACACCTTC
-	TRBV10-3	-	TRBJ1-2	CAISEWWANYGYTF	TGTGCCATCAGTGAGTGGTGGGCTAACTATGGCTACACCTTC
-	TRBV5-1	-	TRBJ1-1	CASSLRAGDTEAFF	TGCGCCAGCAGCTTACGGGCGGGGGACACTGAAGCTTTCTTT
-	TRBV7-2	TRBD2	TRBJ2-5	CASSTFGAGGQETQYF	TGTGCCAGCAGCACATTCGGTGCGGGAGGGCAAGAGACCCAGTACTTC
-	TRBV2	TRBD2	TRBJ2-3	CASSANPSGTTDTQYF	TGTGCCAGCAGTGCTAACCCTAGCGGGACCACAGATACGCAGTATTTT
-	TRBV5-1	TRBD2	TRBJ2-3	CASSLSTSGASTDTQYF	TGCGCCAGCAGCTTATCTACTAGCGGGGCCAGCACAGATACGCAGTATTTT
-	TRBV27	TRBD2	TRBJ2-2	CASSLKREGTGELFF	TGTGCCAGCAGTTTAAAGCGGGAGGGCACCGGGGAGCTGTTTTTT
once	TRBV11-2	TRBD2	TRBJ2-7	CASSLSGGSYEQYF	TGTGCCAGCAGCTTATCCGGCGGGAGCTACGAGCAGTACTTC
-	TRBV4-1	-	TRBJ1-1	CASSQDRRVEAFF	TGCGCCAGCAGCCAAGATCGCAGGGTTGAAGCTTTCTTT
-	TRBV2	-	TRBJ1-3	CASSDAGPGNTIYF	TGTGCCAGCAGTGACGCGGGGCCTGGAAACACCATATATTTT
-	TRBV5-1	TRBD1	TRBJ2-7	CASSLDPGTGSYEQYF	TGCGCCAGCAGCTTGGACCCCGGGACAGGGTCCTACGAGCAGTACTTC
-	TRBV6-1	TRBD1	TRBJ1-5	CASKRDSSNQPQHF	TGTGCCAGTAAAAGGGACAGCAGCAATCAGCCCCAGCATTTT
-	TRBV30	TRBD1	TRBJ1-1	CAWAKTGVMNTEAFF	TGTGCCTGGGCGAAGACAGGGGTAATGAACACTGAAGCTTTCTTT
-	TRBV25-1	-	TRBJ2-5	CASGAGKTQYF	TGTGCCAGCGGTGCGGGAAAGACCCAGTACTTC
-	TRBV5-8	TRBD2	TRBJ2-1	CASSMGGAYNEQFF	TGTGCCAGCAGCATGGGAGGGGCCTACAATGAGCAGTTCTTC
-	TRBV6-6	-	TRBJ1-1	CASTRGTEAFF	TGTGCCAGCACCCGGGGGACTGAAGCTTTCTTT
-	TRBV28	TRBD2	TRBJ2-7	CASSLDIAGGDSYEQYF	TGTGCCAGCAGTTTGGATATAGCGGGAGGTGACTCCTACGAGCAGTACTTC
-	TRBV19	TRBD2	TRBJ2-7	CASRQRSGTNSYEQYF	TGTGCCAGTAGACAAAGATCCGGGACTAACTCCTACGAGCAGTACTTC
-	TRBV7-8	-	TRBJ2-1	CASSQPESSYNEQFF	TGTGCCAGCAGCCAACCGGAAAGCTCCTACAATGAGCAGTTCTTC
-	TRBV7-9	-	TRBJ1-6	CASSLAGTGKTNSPLHF	TGTGCCAGCAGCTTAGCGGGGACGGGGAAGACCAATTCACCCCTCCACTTT
-	TRBV27	-	TRBJ1-4	CASSYWGANEKLFF	TGTGCCAGCAGTTATTGGGGCGCTAATGAAAAACTGTTTTTT
-	TRBV4-1	TRBD1	TRBJ2-4	CASSQGSGTGLAKNIQYF	TGCGCCAGCAGCCAAGGGTCGGGGACAGGGTTAGCCAAAAACATTCAGTACTTC
-	TRBV19	-	TRBJ2-3	CASRRALAADTQYF	TGTGCCAGCCGGAGGGCCCTGGCGGCAGATACGCAGTATTTT
-	TRBV7-2	TRBD2	TRBJ2-3	CASSLGLADLWDTQYF	TGTGCCAGCAGCTTAGGACTAGCGGACCTGTGGGATACGCAGTATTTT
-	TRBV6-5	TRBD1	TRBJ2-1	CASSRTGATYNEQFF	TGTGCCAGCAGCCGTACAGGGGCAACCTACAATGAGCAGTTCTTC
-	TRBV7-2	TRBD2	TRBJ2-7	CASSGQGLAGGGEQYF	TGTGCCAGCAGCGGGCAGGGACTAGCGGGAGGCGGCGAGCAGTACTTC
-	TRBV6-5	TRBD2	TRBJ2-4	CASRASGNIQYF	TGTGCCAGCAGGGCTAGCGGGAACATTCAGTACTTC
-	TRBV4-1	-	TRBJ2-5	CASSQQGRETQYF	TGCGCCAGCAGCCAACAGGGGAGAGAGACCCAGTACTTC
-	TRBV7-9	-	TRBJ2-7	CASSLTLPYEQYF	TGTGCCAGCAGCTTAACACTACCCTACGAGCAGTACTTC
-	TRBV28	-	TRBJ1-4	CASSLAWGNNEKLFF	TGTGCCAGCAGTTTAGCCTGGGGGAATAATGAAAAACTGTTTTTT
-	TRBV7-9	-	TRBJ1-5	CASSTDTQPQHF	TGTGCCAGCAGCACAGACACCCAGCCCCAGCATTTT
-	TRBV6-5	TRBD1	TRBJ2-7	CASSTGTGDTYEQYF	TGTGCCAGCAGCACTGGGACAGGCGATACCTACGAGCAGTACTTC
-	TRBV4-3	-	TRBJ2-5	CASSQELSPQETQYF	TGCGCCAGCAGCCAAGAGCTTAGCCCTCAAGAGACCCAGTACTTC
-	TRBV11-2	-	TRBJ2-7	CASSLYKGGIEQYF	TGTGCCAGCAGCTTATATAAGGGTGGGATTGAGCAGTACTTC
-	TRBV5-4	-	TRBJ2-1	CASSSRGGGGEQFF	TGTGCCAGCAGCTCCAGGGGGGGCGGCGGTGAGCAGTTCTTC
-	TRBV7-2	TRBD2	TRBJ2-7	CASRTSGRAYEQYF	TGTGCCAGCAGGACTAGCGGGAGGGCCTACGAGCAGTACTTC
-	TRBV21-1	-	TRBJ2-1	CASSKDVSARNDEQFF	TGTGCCAGCAGCAAAGATGTGTCGGCTAGAAACGATGAGCAGTTCTTC